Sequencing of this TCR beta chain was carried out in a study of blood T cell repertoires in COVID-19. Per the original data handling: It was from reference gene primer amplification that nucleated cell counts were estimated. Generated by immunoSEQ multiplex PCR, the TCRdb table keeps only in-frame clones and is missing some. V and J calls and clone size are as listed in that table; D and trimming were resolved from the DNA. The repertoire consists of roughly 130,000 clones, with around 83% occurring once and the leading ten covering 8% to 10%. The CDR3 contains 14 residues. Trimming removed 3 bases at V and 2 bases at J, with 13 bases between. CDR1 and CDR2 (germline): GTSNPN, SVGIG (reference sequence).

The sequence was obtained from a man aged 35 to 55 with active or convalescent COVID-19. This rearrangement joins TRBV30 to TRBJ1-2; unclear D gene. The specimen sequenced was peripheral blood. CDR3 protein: CAWSPGTENYGYTF. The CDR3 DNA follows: TGTGCCTGGAGCCCAGGCACGGAAAACTATGGCTACACCTTC.